One and the same sample provided the 32 T cell receptor beta chains below, sequenced in a study of shared clonotypes between healthy human individuals (dated by TCRdb to the early 2020s). Receptor amplification or capture employed the immunoSEQ multiplex PCR assay. TCRdb's version of the immuneACCESS table is confined to in-frame rearrangements and falls short of the full clone set. An unresolved V gene accounts for under half of the shortfall where checked; the remainder is of unknown origin. This sample holds roughly 640,000 clones; less than 85% were observed only once. 1.7% of the sample is taken by the ten largest. Input material: memory CD4+ T cells sorted from blood. The intended sense of this specimen's cell subset or site label: CD45RA-negative fraction. These receptors all come from a woman under 40 in good health.

This clone was seen just once. The chain recombines TRBV5-5 with TRBJ2-5; 7 bases map to TRBD2. The CDR3 covers 14 residues. J was trimmed by 1 base and V by 3 bases; bases with no gene match: 3. Germline V CDR1 and CDR2: SGHKS, YYEKEE (reference sequence). For the CDR3, the DNA is TGTGCCAGCAGCTATAGCGGGCTCCAAGAGACCCAGTACTTC. It codes for CASSYSGLQETQYF.

The gene calls are TRBV4-1 and TRBJ2-1, with TRBD2 as a possible D gene (6 bases). The CDR3 extends over 15 amino acids. Between the trimmed V and J ends, which lost 0 bases and 9 bases, there was a span of 15 bases. From germline, CDR1 is MGHRA and CDR2 YSYEKL. DNA of the CDR3: TGCGCCAGCAGCCAAGATAGGCTAGCGAATGGTGAGCAGTTCTTC. It translates to CASSQDRLANGEQFF.

V usage is TRBV2 and J usage is TRBJ1-2; D perhaps matches TRBD1 (6 bases). The CDR3 is 13 amino acids. From germline, CDR1 is SNHLY and CDR2 FYNNEI. Trimming pared 6 bases from V and 5 bases from J, leaving 13 bases between. The CDR3 DNA follows: TGTGCCAGCAGCGACACAGGGTGGTATGGCTACACCTTC. This codes for CASSDTGWYGYTF.

A word on this clone: The same CDR3 can be traced to other DNA sequences in this sample. The V gene is TRBV5-1, the J gene TRBJ2-7; 8 bases map to TRBD1. The V gene end was trimmed by 7 bases and the J gene end by 6 bases; junction bases not matched to a gene: 6. The CDR3 is 12 amino acids. In germline, CDR1 is SGHRS, CDR2 YFSETQ. The CDR3 protein is CASGPGQGEQYF. Here the CDR3 DNA reads TGCGCCAGCGGACCTGGACAGGGCGAGCAGTACTTC.

The genes are TRBV5-1 and TRBJ1-2; D ambiguous. V lost 3 bases and J 5 bases, leaving 14 bases between the germline ends. This CDR3 is built from 14 residues. Germline assignment: CDR1 SGHRS and CDR2 YFSETQ. The CDR3 spells CASSYWTREYGYTF. CDR3 coding DNA: TGCGCCAGCAGCTATTGGACGAGGGAATATGGCTACACCTTC.

The chain has TRBV11-3 and TRBJ1-1; 10 nucleotides agree with TRBD1. Trimming took 4 bases from V and 11 from J; bases not matched to a gene: 7. Per the germline V gene, CDR1 is SGHNT and CDR2 is YENEEA. The CDR3 contains 13 residues. The DNA for the CDR3 is TGTGCCAGCAGCTCTGGACAGGGGGAGATGGCTTTCTTT. Protein sequence: CASSSGQGEMAFF.

Turning to this clone: The sample has other DNA sequences that encode this CDR3 too. V gene TRBV15 combines with J gene TRBJ2-5; possibly TRBD1 or TRBD2 for D (5 bases each). Germline CDR1 reads LNHNV; CDR2 reads YYDKDF (reference sequence). Trimming cost V 0 bases and J 0 bases, with 8 bases left between them. The CDR3 contains 15 residues. CDR3 amino acids: CATSRDRGNQETQYF. Written as DNA, the CDR3 is TGTGCCACCAGCAGAGATCGGGGCAACCAAGAGACCCAGTACTTC.

The rearrangement joins TRBV5-1 to TRBJ1-1, with a possible D match to TRBD1 (5 bases). Germline assignment: CDR1 SGHRS and CDR2 YFSETQ. The CDR3 is 14 amino acids. V dropped 7 bases and J dropped 4 bases, with 17 bases sitting between them. For the CDR3, the DNA is TGCGCCAGCGGGGCCCAGGGACCGCTCACTGAAGCTTTCTTT. Residues: CASGAQGPLTEAFF.

The chain links TRBV15 to TRBJ2-4; 15 positions match TRBD2. This CDR3 comprises 18 residues. Unmatched junction bases numbered 8, after V lost 5 bases and J lost 3 bases. The germline gives CDR1 LNHNV, CDR2 YYDKDF (reference sequence). CDR3 DNA: TGTGCCACCAGCTTCGGACTAGCGGGAGGGATCGGCAAAAACATTCAGTACTTC. This translates into CATSFGLAGGIGKNIQYF.

This chain links TRBV11-2 with TRBJ2-1; 14 nucleotides line up with TRBD2. The CDR3 is 18 residues long. Per germline, CDR1 SGHAT and CDR2 FQNNGV. The junction had 9 bases not matched to a gene; V was cut back by 3 bases and J by 5 bases. CDR3 nucleotide sequence: TGTGCCAGCAGCTTTCAACCGACTAGCGGGAGGGCCAACAATGAGCAGTTCTTC. Translation gives CASSFQPTSGRANNEQFF.

This CDR3 is CAWSRQGLGYTF. Written as DNA, the CDR3 is TGTGCCTGGAGTCGACAGGGCCTTGGCTACACCTTC. This chain links TRBV30 with TRBJ1-2; TRBD1 matches 7 bases. This CDR3 has 12 residues. V was clipped by 2 bases and J by 7 bases; unmatched bases: 4. Germline V gene lookup returns CDR1 GTSNPN and CDR2 SVGIG (reference sequence). Full variable domain (remainder filled in from reference TRBV30 and TRBJ1-2): SQTIHQWPATLVQPVGSPLSLECTVEGTSNPNLYWYRQAAGRGLQLLFYSVGIGQISSEVPQNLSASRPQDRQFILSSKKLLLSDSGFYLCAWSRQGLGYTFGSGTRLTVV.

This clone appeared once. The chain uses TRBV7-7 and TRBJ2-1; D call uncertain. There are 13 residues in the CDR3. Trimming took off 5 bases at V and 4 bases at J, with 9 bases between the two ends. Germline values: CDR1 SSHAT, CDR2 FNYEAQ (reference sequence). CDR3 coding DNA: TGTGCCAGCAGCACCAGTCAGTACAATGAGCAGTTCTTC. The encoded protein is CASSTSQYNEQFF.

V and J are TRBV7-9 and TRBJ1-3, with no clear D. The germline V gene encodes CDR1 SEHNR and CDR2 FQNEAQ (reference sequence). This CDR3 is 15 amino acids long. V was pared by 0 bases and J by 0 bases, with 6 bases between. The CDR3: CASSLAAHSGNTIYF. CDR3 nucleotides: TGTGCCAGCAGCTTAGCAGCCCACTCTGGAAACACCATATATTTT.

The genes are TRBV2 and TRBJ2-7, with 8 bases lining up with TRBD2. V dropped 8 bases and J dropped 4; count of bases not matched to a gene: 7. The length of the CDR3 is 13 residues. Per germline, CDR1 SNHLY and CDR2 FYNNEI. CDR3 sequence: CASAREEFYEQYF. The DNA of the CDR3 is TGTGCCAGCGCGCGGGAGGAATTTTACGAGCAGTACTTC.

The count of this clone is one. The chain uses TRBV5-4 and TRBJ2-4, with 11 bases fitting TRBD2. Germline values: CDR1 SGHNT, CDR2 YYREEE (reference sequence). The junction had 7 bases not matched to a gene; V was cut back by 0 bases and J by 5 bases. This CDR3 is 17 amino acids long. CDR3 sequence (DNA): TGTGCCAGCAGCTTGGGGCTAGCGGGAGGTTTGGAAAACATTCAGTACTTC. Amino acid sequence: CASSLGLAGGLENIQYF.

V is TRBV11-1 and J is TRBJ2-7; TRBD2 matches at 7 bases. The germline gives CDR1 SGHAT, CDR2 FQDESV (reference sequence). The CDR3 is 17 amino acids. With 4 bases clipped from V and 0 bases from J, the junction kept 12 bases outside the gene matches. DNA for the CDR3: TGTGCCAGCAGCTCCGGTAATTGGCCGGGGGGCTCCTACGAGCAGTACTTC. It codes for CASSSGNWPGGSYEQYF.

This clone was seen once. DNA of the CDR3: TGTGCCAGCAGCGCCCTAAACTATGGCTACACCTTC. Its protein product is CASSALNYGYTF. The chain recombines TRBV9 with TRBJ1-2; D gene uncertain. The V gene's germline CDR1 is SGDLS and CDR2 YYNGEE. The CDR3 has 12 residues. Trimming cost V 3 bases and J 2 bases, with 5 bases left between them. The whole variable domain, filled in from reference TRBV9 and TRBJ1-2, reads DSGVTQTPKHLITATGQRVTLRCSPRSGDLSVYWYQQSLDQGLQFLIQYYNGEERAKGNILERFSAQQFPDLHSELNLSSLELGDSALYFCASSALNYGYTFGSGTRLTVV.

This chain uses TRBV19 with TRBJ1-5, with D perhaps matching TRBD1 (5 bases). This CDR3 comprises 16 residues. The V gene lost 6 bases and the J gene lost 3 bases, with 18 bases spanning the gap. The germline V gene has CDR1 LNHDA and CDR2 SQIVND (reference sequence). Here the CDR3 DNA reads TGTGCCAGTAGGCCCGGGACCGGGGTTCACAATCAGCCCCAGCATTTT. It translates to CASRPGTGVHNQPQHF.

This clone has more than one count but fewer than ten. The chain employs TRBV7-2 and TRBJ2-1; D may be TRBD2 (6 bases). The CDR3 has 16 amino acids. Germline V gives CDR1 SGHTA, CDR2 FQGNSA. Trimming removed 5 bases from V and 6 bases from J, with 20 bases in between. The CDR3 bases are TGTGCCAGCAGCATACGCCCGGCGGGATTGGGCAATGAGCAGTTCTTC. This encodes CASSIRPAGLGNEQFF.

The chain joins TRBV10-3 to TRBJ2-7, with 9 bases that match TRBD2. The CDR3 consists of 16 residues. V was pared by 0 bases and J by 3 bases, with 6 bases of the junction left unmatched. The germline V gene has CDR1 ENHRY and CDR2 SYGVKD. The CDR3 DNA follows: TGTGCCATCAGTGAGTCAAGTAGCGGGAGTCTCTACGAGCAGTACTTC. Amino acids: CAISESSSGSLYEQYF.

For this clone: The same CDR3 can be traced to other DNA sequences in this sample. This rearrangement joins TRBV28 to TRBJ2-1, with 15 bases that match TRBD2. The CDR3 spans 16 residues. Germline V gene data show CDR1 as MDHEN and CDR2 as SYDVKM. V lost 5 bases to trimming and J lost 7 bases; unmatched junction nucleotides: 6. CDR3 coding DNA: TGTGCCAGCAGTCTGGGGACTAGCGGGAGGCTGAATGAGCAGTTCTTC. It codes for CASSLGTSGRLNEQFF.

This clone showed up just a few times. The genes are TRBV18 and TRBJ2-7; D is undetermined. The CDR3 spans 15 residues. With 0 bases removed from V and 0 bases from J, the gap between germline ends came to 9 bases. Germline values: CDR1 KGHSH, CDR2 LQKENI. CDR3 DNA sequence: TGTGCCAGCTCACCACCGTTAACCTTCTCCTACGAGCAGTACTTC. Translating gives CASSPPLTFSYEQYF.

In this sample, this clone turned up once. This specimen includes other DNA sequences encoding the same CDR3. The V call is TRBV5-1, the J call TRBJ2-7; 8 bases are shared with TRBD1. V dropped 5 bases and J dropped 4; count of bases not matched to a gene: 8. CDR1 is SGHRS and CDR2 is YFSETQ in the germline V gene. The CDR3 is 14 residues long. CDR3 residues: CASSKGQGPYEQYF. Here the CDR3 DNA reads TGCGCCAGCAGTAAAGGACAGGGACCGTACGAGCAGTACTTC.

This chain connects TRBV10-3 to TRBJ1-1; no clear D. This CDR3 spans 15 amino acids. V lost 1 base to trimming and J lost 1 base, with 10 bases between them. Germline values: CDR1 ENHRY, CDR2 SYGVKD. As DNA, the CDR3 is TGTGCCATCAGTGAGTTTGAGGAGAGGAACACTGAAGCTTTCTTT. Encoded protein: CAISEFEERNTEAFF.

This clone was counted between two and nine times. Written as DNA, the CDR3 is TGTGCCAGCAGTACTCAACAACGAGGGAACACTGAAGCTTTCTTT. Translating gives CASSTQQRGNTEAFF. V usage is TRBV6-5 and J usage is TRBJ1-1; no clear D. Between the trimmed V and J ends, which lost 5 bases and 1 base, there was a span of 14 bases. This CDR3 is 15 amino acids long. CDR1 is MNHEY, CDR2 SVGAGI, per germline.

The genes are TRBV6-1 and TRBJ1-5; D is undetermined. Germline V gives CDR1 MNHNS, CDR2 SASEGT. Trimming stripped 4 bases from V and 7 bases from J, with 17 bases between. CDR3 size: 15 residues. The CDR3 region is CASSGPDSVGQPQHF. For the CDR3, the DNA is TGTGCCAGCAGTGGGCCTGACTCGGTAGGGCAGCCCCAGCATTTT.

The genes are TRBV27 and TRBJ1-2, with D possibly being TRBD1 (5 bases). Germline V gene lookup returns CDR1 MNHEY and CDR2 SMNVEV (reference sequence). V lost 8 bases and J lost 3, with 13 bases in between. The CDR3 runs to 13 residues. CDR3 nucleotides: TGTGCCAGCGGGGCAGAAGCTTACTATGGCTACACCTTC. It yields the protein CASGAEAYYGYTF.

CDR3 nucleotide sequence: TGTGCCAGCACACGAGGGCAGACTAATGAAAAACTGTTTTTT. Translation: CASTRGQTNEKLFF. This rearrangement joins TRBV2 to TRBJ1-4; D is undetermined. CDR3 length: 14 residues. The germline V gene encodes CDR1 SNHLY and CDR2 FYNNEI. V lost 7 bases, J lost 2 bases, and 11 bases lay in between.

This clone was recorded a few times. The V call is TRBV29-1, the J call TRBJ2-5; no clear D. The germline V and J ends were trimmed by 3 bases and 5 bases, with 13 bases remaining between them. This CDR3 is 13 amino acids long. Germline CDR1 SQVTM, CDR2 ANQGSEA. This CDR3 reads CSVDLAALETQYF. CDR3 bases: TGCAGCGTTGACCTTGCGGCCCTGGAGACCCAGTACTTC.

The J gene is TRBJ1-6, the V gene TRBV30; 7 positions match TRBD1. V dropped 8 bases and J dropped 9; count of bases not matched to a gene: 7. The CDR3 extends over 12 amino acids. CDR1 is GTSNPN and CDR2 is SVGIG in the germline V gene (reference sequence). The CDR3, as DNA: TGTGCCGGCTCTACAGGGGCTTCACCCCTCCACTTT. Translating gives CAGSTGASPLHF.

J is TRBJ2-2 and V is TRBV28, with D hard to call. Germline lookup yields CDR1 MDHEN and CDR2 SYDVKM. This CDR3 has 14 amino acids. V was clipped by 6 bases and J by 1 base, with 9 bases between them. CDR3 coding DNA: TGTGCCAGCAGCACGGACGGGAACACCGGGGAGCTGTTTTTT. Translating gives CASSTDGNTGELFF.

This sequence joins TRBV5-1 and TRBJ1-1, with D maybe TRBD1 (6 bases). V was shortened by 2 bases and J by 6 bases, with 11 bases between the two germline ends. CDR1 and CDR2 (germline): SGHRS, YFSETQ. The CDR3 spans 13 residues. CDR3 DNA sequence: TGCGCCAGCAGCTTTACAGGGATCGCTGAAGCTTTCTTT. It encodes CASSFTGIAEAFF.